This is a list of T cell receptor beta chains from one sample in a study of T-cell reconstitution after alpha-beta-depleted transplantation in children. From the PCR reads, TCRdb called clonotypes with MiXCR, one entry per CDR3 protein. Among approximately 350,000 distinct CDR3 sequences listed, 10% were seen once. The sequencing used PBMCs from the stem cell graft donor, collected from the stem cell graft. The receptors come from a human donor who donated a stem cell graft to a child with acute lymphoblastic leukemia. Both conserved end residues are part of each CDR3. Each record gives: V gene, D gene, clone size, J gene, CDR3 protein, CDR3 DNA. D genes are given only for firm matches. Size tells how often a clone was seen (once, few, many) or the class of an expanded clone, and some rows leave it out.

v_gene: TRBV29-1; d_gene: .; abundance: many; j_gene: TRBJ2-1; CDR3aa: CSGGGIPYNEQFF; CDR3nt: TGCAGCGGTGGGGGGATCCCCTACAATGAGCAGTTCTTC
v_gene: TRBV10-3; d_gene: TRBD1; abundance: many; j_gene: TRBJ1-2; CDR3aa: CAISESAGTGDPYGYTF; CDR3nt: TGTGCCATCAGTGAGTCGGCCGGGACAGGGGACCCCTATGGCTACACCTTC
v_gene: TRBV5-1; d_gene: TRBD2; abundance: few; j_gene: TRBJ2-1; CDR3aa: CASTLSGRAPAEQFF; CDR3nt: TGCGCCAGCACACTTAGCGGGAGGGCCCCGGCTGAGCAGTTCTTC
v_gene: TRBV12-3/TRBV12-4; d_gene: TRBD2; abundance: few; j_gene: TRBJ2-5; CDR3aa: CASSSPTGLAGLTQYF; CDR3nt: TGTGCCAGCAGTTCGCCGACGGGACTAGCGGGGCTAACCCAGTACTTC
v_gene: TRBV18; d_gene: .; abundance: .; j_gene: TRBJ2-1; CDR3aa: CASSPSREASNEQFF; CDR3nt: TGTGCCAGCTCACCATCAAGGGAGGCTTCCAATGAGCAGTTCTTC
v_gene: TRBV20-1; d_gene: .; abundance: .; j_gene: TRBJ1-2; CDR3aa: CSAILTRDPGGYTF; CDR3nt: TGCAGTGCTATTTTAACCCGGGACCCGGGGGGCTACACCTTC
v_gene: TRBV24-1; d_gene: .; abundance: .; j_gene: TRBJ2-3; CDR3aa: CATSDVRMTSTDTQYF; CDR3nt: TGTGCCACCAGTGACGTCAGGATGACTAGCACAGATACGCAGTATTTT
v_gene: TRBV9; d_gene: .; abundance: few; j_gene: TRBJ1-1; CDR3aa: CASSVAGANTEAFF; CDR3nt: TGTGCCAGCAGCGTAGCAGGGGCCAACACTGAAGCTTTCTTT
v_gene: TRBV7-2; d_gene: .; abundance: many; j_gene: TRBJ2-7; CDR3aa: CASSPESSYEQYF; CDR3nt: TGTGCCAGCAGCCCTGAGAGCTCCTACGAGCAGTACTTC
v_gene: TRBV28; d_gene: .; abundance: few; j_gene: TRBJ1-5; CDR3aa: CASSPPTGPLDQPQHF; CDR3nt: TGTGCCAGCAGTCCGCCGACAGGTCCGCTTGATCAGCCCCAGCATTTT
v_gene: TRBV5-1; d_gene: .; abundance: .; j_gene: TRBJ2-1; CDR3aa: CASSLFGGESLHEQFF; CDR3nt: TGCGCCAGCAGCCTGTTCGGGGGAGAGTCGCTACATGAGCAGTTCTTC
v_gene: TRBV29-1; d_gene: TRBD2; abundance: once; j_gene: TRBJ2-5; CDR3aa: CSVPAGGSQEIQYF; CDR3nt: TGCAGCGTTCCGGCGGGAGGATCCCAAGAGATCCAGTACTTC
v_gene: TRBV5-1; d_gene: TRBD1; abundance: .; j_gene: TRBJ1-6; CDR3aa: CASRGQDASPLHF; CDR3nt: TGCGCCAGCAGGGGACAGGATGCTTCACCCCTCCACTTT
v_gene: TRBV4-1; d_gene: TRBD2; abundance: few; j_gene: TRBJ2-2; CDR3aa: CASSLVPGLENTGELFF; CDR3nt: TGCGCCAGCAGCCTCGTACCGGGACTAGAAAACACCGGGGAGCTGTTTTTT
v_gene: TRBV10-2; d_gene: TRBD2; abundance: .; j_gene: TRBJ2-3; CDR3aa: CASSEAPLTSVGTDTQYF; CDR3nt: TGCGCCAGCAGTGAGGCGCCCTTGACTAGCGTGGGCACAGATACGCAGTATTTT
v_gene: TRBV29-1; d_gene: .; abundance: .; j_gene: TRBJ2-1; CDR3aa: CSVEGPVGYNEQFF; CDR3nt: TGCAGCGTTGAAGGCCCGGTTGGCTACAATGAGCAGTTCTTC
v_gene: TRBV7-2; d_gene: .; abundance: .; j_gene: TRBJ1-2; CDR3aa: CASSYQGDSVWTF; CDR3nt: TGTGCCAGCAGTTATCAAGGGGACTCGGTGTGGACCTTC
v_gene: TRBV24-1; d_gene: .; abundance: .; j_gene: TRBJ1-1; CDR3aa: CATSDTGEAFF; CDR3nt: TGTGCCACCAGTGATACGGGCGAAGCTTTCTTT
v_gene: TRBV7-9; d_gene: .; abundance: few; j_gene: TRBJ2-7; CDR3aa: CASRSGVVYEQYF; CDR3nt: TGTGCCAGCAGATCAGGGGTCGTCTACGAGCAGTACTTC
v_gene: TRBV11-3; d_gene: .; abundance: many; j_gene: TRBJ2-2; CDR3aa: CASSPTVTGELFF; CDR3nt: TGTGCCAGCAGCCCTACGGTCACCGGGGAGCTGTTTTTT
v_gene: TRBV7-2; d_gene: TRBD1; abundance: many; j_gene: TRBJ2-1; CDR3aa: CASSARTGSYNEQFF; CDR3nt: TGTGCCAGCAGCGCCAGGACAGGATCATACAATGAGCAGTTCTTC
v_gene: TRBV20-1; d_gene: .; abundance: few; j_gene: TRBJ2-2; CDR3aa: CSARPTGEGRGTGELFF; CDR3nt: TGCAGTGCTAGACCGACAGGGGAGGGGCGAGGAACCGGGGAGCTGTTTTTT
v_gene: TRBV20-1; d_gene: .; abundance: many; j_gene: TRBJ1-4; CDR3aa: CSARPREFGEKLFF; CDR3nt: TGCAGTGCTAGACCTAGGGAATTCGGTGAAAAACTGTTTTTT
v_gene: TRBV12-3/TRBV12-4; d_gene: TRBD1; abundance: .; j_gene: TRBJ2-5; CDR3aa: CASSFYQGAFSQQETQYF; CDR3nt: TGTGCCAGCAGTTTTTATCAGGGGGCCTTCTCGCAACAAGAGACCCAGTACTTC
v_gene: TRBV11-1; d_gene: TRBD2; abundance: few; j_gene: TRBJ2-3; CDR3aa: CASSLKGGRVSTSTDTQYF; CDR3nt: TGTGCCAGCAGCTTAAAAGGCGGGAGGGTCTCAACTTCCACAGATACGCAGTATTTT
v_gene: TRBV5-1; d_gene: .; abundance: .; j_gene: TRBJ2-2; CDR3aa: CASSLEGPGLTGELFF; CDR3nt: TGCGCCAGCAGCTTGGAAGGGCCAGGGCTGACCGGGGAGCTGTTTTTT
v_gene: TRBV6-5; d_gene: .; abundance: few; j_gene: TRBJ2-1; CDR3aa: CASSYGRGIYNEQFF; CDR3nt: TGTGCCAGCAGTTACGGGAGGGGGATCTACAATGAGCAGTTCTTC
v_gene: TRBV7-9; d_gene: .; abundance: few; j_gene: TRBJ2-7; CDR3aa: CASSRRGTYEQYF; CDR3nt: TGTGCCAGCAGCCGCAGGGGAACCTACGAGCAGTACTTC
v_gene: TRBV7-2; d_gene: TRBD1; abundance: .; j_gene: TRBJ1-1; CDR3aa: CASSLGQGAQEAFF; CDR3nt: TGTGCCAGCAGCTTAGGCCAGGGGGCGCAGGAAGCTTTCTTT
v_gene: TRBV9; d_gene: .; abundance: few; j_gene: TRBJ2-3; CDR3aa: CASSVASGTDTQYF; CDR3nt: TGTGCCAGCAGCGTAGCTAGCGGCACAGATACGCAGTATTTT